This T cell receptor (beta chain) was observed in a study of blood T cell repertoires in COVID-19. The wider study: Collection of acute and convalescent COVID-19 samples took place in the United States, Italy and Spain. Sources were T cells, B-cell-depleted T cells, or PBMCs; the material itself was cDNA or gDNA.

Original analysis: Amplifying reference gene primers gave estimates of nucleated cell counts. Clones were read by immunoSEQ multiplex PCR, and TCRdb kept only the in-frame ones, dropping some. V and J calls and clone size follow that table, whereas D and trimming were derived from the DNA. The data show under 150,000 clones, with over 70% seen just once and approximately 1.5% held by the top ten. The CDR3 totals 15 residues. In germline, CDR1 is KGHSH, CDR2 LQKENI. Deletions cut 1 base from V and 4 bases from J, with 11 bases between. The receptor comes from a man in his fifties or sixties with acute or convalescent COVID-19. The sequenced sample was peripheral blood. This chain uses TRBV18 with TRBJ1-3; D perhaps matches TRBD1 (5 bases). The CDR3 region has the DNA TGTGCCAGCTCACCACAGGGGTCTCAAGGAAACACCATATATTTT. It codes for CASSPQGSQGNTIYF.